This T cell receptor beta chain comes out of a study of cytomegalovirus exposure and HLA in healthy donors. PCR primers comprised 60 Vbeta and 13 Jbeta primers. Produced via immunoSEQ multiplex PCR; TCRdb's table is partial and in-frame only. The sample holds some 150,000 clones, approximately 82% seen once. A remark on this clone: Its antigen is still unknown.

General observations from the study: In a later analysis, the majority of CMV-associated beta chains seemingly showed HLA restriction.

Germline V lookup: CDR1 LNHDA, CDR2 SQIVND (reference sequence). Trimming shortened V by 9 bases and J by 7 bases, and 13 bases separated the two germline ends. The CDR3 runs 11 residues. The sample comprised PBMCs. V usage is TRBV19 and J usage is TRBJ2-7; TRBD2 might be the D (6 bases). The source is a man between 18 and 29 years old in good health and CMV-seropositive. The CDR3 sequence is CARAGGKEQYF. CDR3 bases: TGTGCCAGAGCCGGAGGGAAAGAGCAGTACTTC.